Below, one TCR beta chain is given with its context. This CDR3 region has 13 residues. Trimming took off 2 bases at V and 4 bases at J, with 9 bases between the two ends. From germline, CDR1 is SGHNT and CDR2 YYREEE (reference sequence). This record belongs to a study of blood T cell repertoires in COVID-19. For the study at large: Specimens from acute and convalescent COVID-19 originated in the United States, Italy and Spain. From T cells, B-cell-depleted T cells, or PBMCs came the material, which was cDNA or gDNA.

How the authors handled the data: Amplifying reference gene primers gave estimates of nucleated cell counts. Measured with immunoSEQ multiplex PCR; TCRdb has only the in-frame clones, and not every one. V and J calls and clone size are those listed in that table; D and trimming were worked out from the DNA. The table has some 190,000 clones, 82% seen once. The chain is built from TRBV5-4 and TRBJ1-2, with D perhaps matching TRBD1 (5 bases). This receptor was taken from a woman aged 80 or over with active or convalescent COVID-19. The material sequenced was peripheral blood. CDR3 amino acids: CASSFDSSYGYTF. The CDR3 region has the DNA TGTGCCAGCAGCTTTGACAGTTCCTATGGCTACACCTTC.